A single sample is the source of the 7 T cell receptor beta chains below, sequenced in a study of graft-versus-host responses after intestinal transplantation. The assay was immunoSEQ multiplex PCR, and TCRdb's table has in-frame clones only and misses some. Here the sample spans more than 5,000 clones, approximately 89% being singletons. The input for sequencing was PBMCs, taken roughly 89 days after transplant. These receptor sequences come from a human patient who received an intestinal transplant, so some T cells may come from the graft donor.

V usage is TRBV2 and J usage is TRBJ1-3; D is unresolved. V shed 4 bases and J shed 0 bases, with 7 bases lying between them. The CDR3 runs 14 residues. Germline assignment: CDR1 SNHLY and CDR2 FYNNEI. The CDR3 DNA sequence: TGTGCCAGCAGTGGGGCCCACTCTGGAAACACCATATATTTT. Translation gives CASSGAHSGNTIYF. Drawing the rest from reference TRBV2 and TRBJ1-3, the complete variable domain is EPEVTQTPSHQVTQMGQEVILRCVPISNHLYFYWYRQILGQKVEFLVSFYNNEISEKSEIFDDQFSVERPDGSNFTLKIRSTKLEDSAMYFCASSGAHSGNTIYFGEGSWLTVV.

This sequence joins TRBV7-2 and TRBJ2-2, with TRBD2 as a possible D gene (5 bases). V was clipped by 5 bases and J by 5 bases, with 12 bases between them. The CDR3 spans 14 residues. The V gene's germline CDR1 is SGHTA and CDR2 FQGNSA. The CDR3 region is CASSPNRGTGELFF. The CDR3 bases are TGTGCCAGCAGCCCGAATAGAGGGACCGGGGAGCTGTTTTTT.

This rearrangement joins TRBV2 to TRBJ2-5, with 10 bases matching TRBD2. Looked up from germline, CDR1 is SNHLY and CDR2 is FYNNEI. V was pared by 2 bases and J by 5 bases, with 8 bases of the junction left unmatched. The CDR3 is made up of 16 amino acids. As DNA, the CDR3 is TGTGCCAGCAGTGAAAGGCGGCTAGCGGGGGCCGAGACCCAGTACTTC. Translated: CASSERRLAGAETQYF.

The chain couples TRBV6-5 to TRBJ1-1; D not certain. V dropped 6 bases and J dropped 5 bases, with 19 bases sitting between them. This CDR3 contains 15 residues. The V gene's germline CDR1 is MNHEY and CDR2 SVGAGI. The CDR3 DNA sequence: TGTGCCAGCAGACGACTCCAAGCGGCGATGACTGAAGCTTTCTTT. Its protein is CASRRLQAAMTEAFF.

A single count supports this clone. The chain uses TRBV19 and TRBJ1-3, with a weak D call TRBD1 (5 bases). V was clipped by 10 bases and J by 4 bases, with 17 bases between them. CDR3 length: 14 residues. Germline CDR1 is LNHDA and CDR2 is SQIVND (reference sequence). The CDR3 region is CATQAGPIGNTIYF. The CDR3 DNA reads TGTGCCACCCAGGCGGGACCCATCGGAAACACCATATATTTT.

This chain links TRBV19 with TRBJ1-2; D may be TRBD1 (5 bases). The CDR3 covers 13 residues. Trimming took off 6 bases at V and 7 bases at J, with 15 bases between the two ends. Germline V gene sequence: CDR1 LNHDA, CDR2 SQIVND (reference sequence). CDR3 in DNA: TGTGCCAGTAGCCCTCCGGGAGGGGTTGGCTACACCTTC. Amino acid sequence: CASSPPGGVGYTF.

The chain employs TRBV19 and TRBJ2-5, with D possibly being TRBD2 (5 bases). The J call is uncertain, as TRBJ2-7 better fits the DNA end. The germline gives CDR1 LNHDA, CDR2 SQIVND (reference sequence). This CDR3 region has 14 residues. The CDR3 reads CASSRTVSSYEQYF. The CDR3 nucleotides are TGTGCCAGTAGTCGGACTGTGAGCTCCTACGAGCAGTACTTC.